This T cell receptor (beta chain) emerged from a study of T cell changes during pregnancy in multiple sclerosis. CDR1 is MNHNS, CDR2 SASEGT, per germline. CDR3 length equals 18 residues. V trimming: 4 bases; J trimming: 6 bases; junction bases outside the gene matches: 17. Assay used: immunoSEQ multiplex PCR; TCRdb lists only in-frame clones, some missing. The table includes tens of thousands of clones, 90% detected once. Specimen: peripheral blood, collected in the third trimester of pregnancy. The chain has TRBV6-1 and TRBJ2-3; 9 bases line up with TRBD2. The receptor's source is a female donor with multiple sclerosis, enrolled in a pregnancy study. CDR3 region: CASSALRGVAGGPDTQYF. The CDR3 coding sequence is TGTGCCAGCAGTGCACTTAGAGGGGTGGCGGGGGGGCCCGATACGCAGTATTTT.